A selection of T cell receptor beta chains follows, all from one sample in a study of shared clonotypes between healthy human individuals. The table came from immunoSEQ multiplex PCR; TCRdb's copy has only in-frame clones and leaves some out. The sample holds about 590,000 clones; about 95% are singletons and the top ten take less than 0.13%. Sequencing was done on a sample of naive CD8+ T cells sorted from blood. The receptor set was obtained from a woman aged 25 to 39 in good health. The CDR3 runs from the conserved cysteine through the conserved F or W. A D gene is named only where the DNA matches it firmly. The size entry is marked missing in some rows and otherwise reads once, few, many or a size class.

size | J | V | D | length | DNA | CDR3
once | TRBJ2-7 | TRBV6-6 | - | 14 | TGTGCCAGCAGTTACTCGACAGGTACCTACGAGCAGTACTTC | CASSYSTGTYEQYF
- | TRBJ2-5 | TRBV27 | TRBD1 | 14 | TGTGCCAGCAGACTCCGGGACAGCCAAGAGACCCAGTACTTC | CASRLRDSQETQYF
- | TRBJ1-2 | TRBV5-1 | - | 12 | TGCGCCAGCCGCGATCTGGGGGATGGCTACACCTTC | CASRDLGDGYTF
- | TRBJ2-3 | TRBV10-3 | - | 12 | TGTGCCATCAGGGGGACTCAGGATACGCAGTATTTT | CAIRGTQDTQYF
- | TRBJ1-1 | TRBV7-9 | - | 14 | TGTGCCAGCAGCGATTGGCGGATGAACACTGAAGCTTTCTTT | CASSDWRMNTEAFF
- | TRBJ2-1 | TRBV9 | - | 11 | TGTGCCAGCAGCGTAGCAGATGAGCAGTTCTTC | CASSVADEQFF
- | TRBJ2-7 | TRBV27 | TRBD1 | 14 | TGTGCCAGCACCGCCGGGACAGGGGCCCACGAGCAGTACTTC | CASTAGTGAHEQYF
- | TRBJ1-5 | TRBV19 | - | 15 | TGTGCCAGTAGTTCAACAGGACTTAGCAATCAGCCCCAGCATTTT | CASSSTGLSNQPQHF
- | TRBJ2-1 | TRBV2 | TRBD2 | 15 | TGTGCCAGCAGTGAAGGGCTAGCGGGAGAGAATGAGCAGTTCTTC | CASSEGLAGENEQFF
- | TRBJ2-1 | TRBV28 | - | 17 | TGTGCCAGCAGTTACACCCGGACTTCACTGGGGGGCCATGAGCAGTTCTTC | CASSYTRTSLGGHEQFF
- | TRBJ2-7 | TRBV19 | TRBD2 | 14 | TGTGCCAGTAGTACTCTAGCGGGAGCAACCGAGCAGTACTTC | CASSTLAGATEQYF
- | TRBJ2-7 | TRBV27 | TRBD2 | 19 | TGTGCCAGCAGTTTATCGTCCGGGACTAGCGGCCTATCTATCTACGAGCAGTACTTC | CASSLSSGTSGLSIYEQYF
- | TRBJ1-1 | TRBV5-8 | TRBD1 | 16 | TGTGCCAGCAGCTTGGCCTGGGACAGGGAGGGCACTGAAGCTTTCTTT | CASSLAWDREGTEAFF
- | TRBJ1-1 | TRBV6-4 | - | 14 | TGTGCCAGCAGTGACTCATGGGGGAACACTGAAGCTTTCTTT | CASSDSWGNTEAFF
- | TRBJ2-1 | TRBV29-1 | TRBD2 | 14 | TGCAGCGTTGAAGGCGCGGGAGACACCAATGAGCAGTTCTTC | CSVEGAGDTNEQFF
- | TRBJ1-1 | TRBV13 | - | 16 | TGTGCCAGCAGCTTCGAGACAGAACGCATGAACACTGAAGCTTTCTTT | CASSFETERMNTEAFF
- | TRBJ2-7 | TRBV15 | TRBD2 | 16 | TGTGCCACCAGCCCACAAACTAGCGGGATCTACTACGAGCAGTACTTC | CATSPQTSGIYYEQYF
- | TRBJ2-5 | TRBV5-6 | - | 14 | TGTGCCAGCAGCTTGGGGGGGTTTCAAGAGACCCAGTACTTC | CASSLGGFQETQYF
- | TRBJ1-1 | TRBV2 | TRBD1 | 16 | TGTGCCAGCAGTGAAGCGCAAGGGGGCAGGAACACTGAAGCTTTCTTT | CASSEAQGGRNTEAFF
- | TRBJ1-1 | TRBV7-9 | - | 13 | TGTGCCAGCAACCCTACGGTGAACACTGAAGCTTTCTTT | CASNPTVNTEAFF
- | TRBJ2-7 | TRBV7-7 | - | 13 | TGTGCCAGCAGCTTAACGGAGTCCTACGAGCAGTACTTC | CASSLTESYEQYF
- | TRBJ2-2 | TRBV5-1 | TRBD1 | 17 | TGCGCCAGCACCCCCAGAACAGGGGCCCCGAACACCGGGGAGCTGTTTTTT | CASTPRTGAPNTGELFF
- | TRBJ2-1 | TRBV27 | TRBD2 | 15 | TGTGCCAGCATGGGACTAGCGGGGACCTACAATGAGCAGTTCTTC | CASMGLAGTYNEQFF
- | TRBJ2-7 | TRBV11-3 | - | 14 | TGTGCCAGCAGCCCAGACGGATACTCGGACGAGCAGTACTTC | CASSPDGYSDEQYF
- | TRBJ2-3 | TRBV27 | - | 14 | TGTGCCAGCAGTTTATACTGGGGCACAGATACGCAGTATTTT | CASSLYWGTDTQYF
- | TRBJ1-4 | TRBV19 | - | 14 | TGTGCCAGTAGTCCCTTCGTCTCTAATGAAAAACTGTTTTTT | CASSPFVSNEKLFF
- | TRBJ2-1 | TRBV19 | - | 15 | TGTGCCAGTAGTATTTCGCAGGGTGCCTACAATGAGCAGTTCTTC | CASSISQGAYNEQFF
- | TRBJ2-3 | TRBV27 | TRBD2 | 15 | TGTGCCAGCATCAGGGCTAGCGGGAGCACAGATACGCAGTATTTT | CASIRASGSTDTQYF
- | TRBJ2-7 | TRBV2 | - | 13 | TGTGCCAGCAGTGAACTAGGGGTCTACGAGCAGTACTTC | CASSELGVYEQYF
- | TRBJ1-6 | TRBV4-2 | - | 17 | TGTGCCAGCAGCCTCCTAGGGGGAATCTCCTATAATTCACCCCTCCACTTT | CASSLLGGISYNSPLHF
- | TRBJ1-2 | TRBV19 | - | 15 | TGTGCCAGTAGTATAAGTAAGTTGTCGGTGGAAGGCTACACCTTC | CASSISKLSVEGYTF
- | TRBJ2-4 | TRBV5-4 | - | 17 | TGTGCCAGCAGCTCCCCAGCCCGCACACATGGCAAAAACATTCAGTACTTC | CASSSPARTHGKNIQYF
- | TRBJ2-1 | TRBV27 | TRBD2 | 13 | TGTGCCAGCAGCGACGGGGGGTACAATGAGCAGTTCTTC | CASSDGGYNEQFF
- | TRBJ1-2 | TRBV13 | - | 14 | TGTGCCAGCGGCGATGAGGGGCGAAGGGATGGCTACACCTTC | CASGDEGRRDGYTF
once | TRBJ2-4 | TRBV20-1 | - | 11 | TGCAGTGCTAGAGATCAAGACCCGGCATTGTTC | CSARDQDPALF
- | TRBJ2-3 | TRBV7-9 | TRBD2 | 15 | TGTGCCAGCAGCTTAGCTAGCGGGAGTGCAGATACGCAGTATTTT | CASSLASGSADTQYF
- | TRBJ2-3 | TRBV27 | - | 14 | TGTGCCAGCAGTTTACTAGCCAGCACAGATACGCAGTATTTT | CASSLLASTDTQYF
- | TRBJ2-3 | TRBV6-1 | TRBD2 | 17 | TGTGCCAGCAGTGAATGGGGTAGCGGGACTAGCACAGATACGCAGTATTTT | CASSEWGSGTSTDTQYF
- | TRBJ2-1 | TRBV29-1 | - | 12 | TGCAGCGTTGAAGACACCTACAATGAGCAGTTCTTC | CSVEDTYNEQFF
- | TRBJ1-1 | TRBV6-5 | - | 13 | TGTGCCAGCAGTTACGGCAGGGAAGCTGAAGCTTTCTTT | CASSYGREAEAFF
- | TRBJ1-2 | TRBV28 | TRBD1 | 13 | TGTGCCAGCAGTCGGGACAGTAGCTATGGCTACACCTTC | CASSRDSSYGYTF
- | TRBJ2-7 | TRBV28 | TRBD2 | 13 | TGTGCCAGCAGACCCCTAGCGGATTACGAGCAGTACTTC | CASRPLADYEQYF
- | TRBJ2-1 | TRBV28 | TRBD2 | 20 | TGTGCCAGCAGTTTTGAGCCGGGACTAGCGGGAGAACGCTCCTACAATGAGCAGTTCTTC | CASSFEPGLAGERSYNEQFF